A selection of T cell receptor beta chains follows, all from one sample in a study of blood T cell repertoires in COVID-19. Assay used: immunoSEQ multiplex PCR; TCRdb lists only in-frame clones, some missing. The sample has approximately 250,000 clones; about 89% are singletons. The sample was peripheral blood. The receptors were sampled from a man aged 40-49 years with active or convalescent COVID-19. Both conserved end residues are part of each CDR3. D genes are given only for firm matches. Clone size appears in some rows only: once, few, many, or a class for an expanded clone.

cdr3_nt | cdr3_aa | j_call | v_call | clone_size | d_call
TGTGCCAGCAGTCCCCGGACAGGGGGCGCGAACTATGGCTACACCTTC | CASSPRTGGANYGYTF | TRBJ1-2 | TRBV25-1 | NA | TRBD1
TGTGCCAGCAGCCCGACAGGGAGCAATCAGCCCCAGCATTTT | CASSPTGSNQPQHF | TRBJ1-5 | TRBV27 | NA | TRBD1
TGTGCCAGCAGTTACAGTGGAGTCTACACCTTC | CASSYSGVYTF | TRBJ1-2 | TRBV6-5 | NA | NA
TGTGCCAGCAAAAGGGGGAGACTAGCGAACAATGAGCAGTTCTTC | CASKRGRLANNEQFF | TRBJ2-1 | TRBV14 | NA | TRBD2
TGTGCCTGGAGTACAGGCGACCTTCAGTACTTC | CAWSTGDLQYF | TRBJ2-4 | TRBV30 | few | NA
TGTGCCAGAAGCCCCCGGGACTTTGGGATTAACACCGGGGAGCTGTTTTTT | CARSPRDFGINTGELFF | TRBJ2-2 | TRBV5-3 | NA | NA
TGTGCCAGCAGTTACACCCCCAGGGACACTGAAGCTTTCTTT | CASSYTPRDTEAFF | TRBJ1-1 | TRBV6-6 | NA | NA
TGTGCCAGCAGCGGGGGTGGACAGGGGGACTACGAGCAGTACTTC | CASSGGGQGDYEQYF | TRBJ2-7 | TRBV9 | NA | TRBD1
TGTGCCAGCAGGGTACAGGACAGGGGGAACACTGAAGCTTTCTTT | CASRVQDRGNTEAFF | TRBJ1-1 | TRBV6-5 | NA | TRBD1
TGCGCCAGCAGCCAGGGACCGGGACAGGGCTACGAGCAGTACTTC | CASSQGPGQGYEQYF | TRBJ2-7 | TRBV4-1 | NA | TRBD1
TGTGCCAGCAGCTTGGCAGGCGGGAACCCACTAGGGGATGAGCAGTTCTTC | CASSLAGGNPLGDEQFF | TRBJ2-1 | TRBV11-3 | NA | NA
TGTGCCAGCACTTCACCTCGGGGCGAGCAGTACTTC | CASTSPRGEQYF | TRBJ2-7 | TRBV6-5 | NA | NA
TGTGCCTGGAGGGTTTACAGTGAAGCTTTCTTT | CAWRVYSEAFF | TRBJ1-1 | TRBV30 | NA | NA
TGCGCCAGCAGTGAGTCCAGAACCTACAATGAGCAGTTCTTC | CASSESRTYNEQFF | TRBJ2-1 | TRBV10-2 | NA | NA
TGTGCCACCAGCAGAGGTAGCGGGGGCCGGGCCGGGGAGCTGTTTTTT | CATSRGSGGRAGELFF | TRBJ2-2 | TRBV15 | NA | TRBD2
TGTGCCAGCAGCTTACTAGCGGGAGGGTTAGCCGGGGAGCTGTTTTTT | CASSLLAGGLAGELFF | TRBJ2-2 | TRBV5-6 | NA | TRBD2
TGTGCCAGCAGCTTTGGGACAGGGGGCTTTCAGCCCCAGCATTTT | CASSFGTGGFQPQHF | TRBJ1-5 | TRBV7-9 | once | TRBD1
TGTGCCAGCAGCTCAACCGGGACAGAAAATGGCTACACCTTC | CASSSTGTENGYTF | TRBJ1-2 | TRBV6-5 | NA | TRBD1
TGCGCCAGCAGCTTTAGAGGAGAAGAGACCCAGTACTTC | CASSFRGEETQYF | TRBJ2-5 | TRBV5-1 | NA | NA
TGTGCCAGTAGTAGAGACAGACTAGCGAACACCGGGGAGCTGTTTTTT | CASSRDRLANTGELFF | TRBJ2-2 | TRBV19 | NA | NA
TGTGCCAGCAGCCAAACGACAGGTTCAGCCTACGAGCAGTACTTC | CASSQTTGSAYEQYF | TRBJ2-7 | TRBV4-2 | once | NA
TGTGCCAGCGCGGGACAGTCTTGGGGCTACACCTTC | CASAGQSWGYTF | TRBJ1-2 | TRBV2 | NA | TRBD1
TGTGCCAGCAGCGAAAGCGGGGGGGCGAGTGAGCAGTTCTTC | CASSESGGASEQFF | TRBJ2-1 | TRBV7-6 | NA | TRBD2
TGTGCCAGTAGCTCCATCCGGGGGGCCGGGTGGGGTGAGCAGTTCTTC | CASSSIRGAGWGEQFF | TRBJ2-1 | TRBV19 | few | NA
TGTGCCAGCAGCTTAGGCCATCTCACCGGGGAGCTGTTTTTT | CASSLGHLTGELFF | TRBJ2-2 | TRBV7-3 | NA | NA
TGTGCCAGCAGTGCGGTGGTGAACACTGAAGCTTTCTTT | CASSAVVNTEAFF | TRBJ1-1 | TRBV2 | NA | NA
TGCGCCAGCAGTGAACTTAGGACAGGGGTTGGCGAGCAGTACTTC | CASSELRTGVGEQYF | TRBJ2-7 | TRBV10-1 | NA | TRBD1
TGTGCCAGCAGTGAAGGGGGGACAGAACTGTTTTTT | CASSEGGTELFF | TRBJ1-4 | TRBV2 | NA | TRBD1
TGTGCCAGCAGCTTAGCTAGGAGGGCCGAATCAGATGAGCAGTTCTTC | CASSLARRAESDEQFF | TRBJ2-1 | TRBV7-9 | once | NA
TGTGCCAGCAGCCGGATGGGTAGCGGTGATCAAGAGACCCAGTACTTC | CASSRMGSGDQETQYF | TRBJ2-5 | TRBV5-4 | NA | NA
TGTGCCAGCTCGTCCGGGACAGGGGACCTGATGACTGAAGCTTTCTTT | CASSSGTGDLMTEAFF | TRBJ1-1 | TRBV18 | NA | TRBD1
TGTGCCAGCTCACCACCCGACAAGTACGAGCAGTACTTC | CASSPPDKYEQYF | TRBJ2-7 | TRBV18 | NA | NA
TGTGCCAGCAGGACAGGATCCTACGAGCAGTACTTC | CASRTGSYEQYF | TRBJ2-7 | TRBV27 | once | NA
TGTGCCAGCAGTTTAACAGGGGGCAATCAGCCCCAGCATTTT | CASSLTGGNQPQHF | TRBJ1-5 | TRBV27 | few | TRBD1
TGTGCCAGCAGAGGACAGGTGGACTATGGCTACACCTTC | CASRGQVDYGYTF | TRBJ1-2 | TRBV9 | once | TRBD1
TGTGCCATCAGTGAGTTGGTCGGAACAGAAGGAAACACCATATATTTT | CAISELVGTEGNTIYF | TRBJ1-3 | TRBV10-3 | NA | NA
TGTGCCAGCAGCCAGGGGGCCAAGGATTCACCCCTCCACTTT | CASSQGAKDSPLHF | TRBJ1-6 | TRBV3-1/TRBV3-2 | NA | NA
TGTGCCAGCAGCCGCTGGACTAGCGGCTACAATGAGCAGTTCTTC | CASSRWTSGYNEQFF | TRBJ2-1 | TRBV5-6 | NA | TRBD2
TGTGCCAGCAGCCCATCCGGGACTAGCGGGACAGAGGCCCAGTACTTC | CASSPSGTSGTEAQYF | TRBJ2-5 | TRBV3-1/TRBV3-2 | NA | TRBD2
TGCGCCAGCAGCTTTACGGGACAGGGCCACGAGCAGTACTTC | CASSFTGQGHEQYF | TRBJ2-7 | TRBV5-1 | few | TRBD1
TGCGCCAGCAGCCCGGAAGGGGAAGCCTACAATGAGCAGTTCTTC | CASSPEGEAYNEQFF | TRBJ2-1 | TRBV4-1 | once | NA
TGTGCCAGCAGTTACTCGATTCGGGTTGGATACGAGCAGTACTTC | CASSYSIRVGYEQYF | TRBJ2-7 | TRBV6-5 | NA | NA
TGCGCCAGCAGCTTGGCGAGGGGGCAAGCGGAGACCCAGTACTTC | CASSLARGQAETQYF | TRBJ2-5 | TRBV5-1 | NA | TRBD1